This T cell receptor beta chain was retrieved from a study of blood T cell repertoires in COVID-19. About the study: Acute-phase and convalescent COVID-19 samples originated in the United States, Italy and Spain. Nucleic acid was either cDNA or gDNA, and it came from T cells, B-cell-depleted T cells, or PBMCs.

While infection was still active, Seattle patients were enrolled and then followed longitudinally. Per the germline V gene, CDR1 is MNHNY and CDR2 is SVGAGI (reference sequence). J lost 4 bases, V lost 6 bases, and 9 bases had no gene match. The CDR3 contains 15 residues. TCRdb keeps only in-frame clones here, not all; method: immunoSEQ multiplex PCR. The table includes about 170,000 clones, around nine tenths detected once. The sequence was obtained from a man aged 55 to 70 with COVID-19, enrolled during active disease. The sequenced sample consisted of peripheral blood. The chain couples TRBV6-6 to TRBJ1-3; 7 bases line up with TRBD1. CDR3 in amino acids: CASRSQGPPGNTIYF. The CDR3 DNA reads TGTGCCAGCAGATCACAGGGGCCTCCGGGAAACACCATATATTTT.